A single sample gave rise to the 22 T cell receptor beta chains below, sequenced in a study of T cell repertoires in cytomegalovirus infection. No cognate antigen is known for these TCRs. One entry per CDR3 protein, called by TCRdb with MiXCR from the reads. The profile shows tens of thousands of distinct CDR3 sequences, about 21% of them singletons. The specimen comprised CD8+ T cells from cultured PBMCs, sampled from culture after CMV antigen stimulation. The receptors here all came from a human donor in good health (CMV status not recorded). Some clones in this sample may be carry-over from other donors' samples.

This clonotype was found a few times. The V and J genes are TRBV29-1 and TRBJ1-2, with TRBD1 matching 7 bases. From germline, CDR1 is SQVTM and CDR2 ANQGSEA. The CDR3 is 13 residues long. Trimming removed 0 bases from V and 4 bases from J; junction bases left unmatched: 2. CDR3 nucleotides: TGCAGCGTTGAAGAAGGGGGCTTCTATGGCTACACCTTC. Translation: CSVEEGGFYGYTF. Full variable domain (rest looked up from reference TRBV29-1 and TRBJ1-2): SAVISQKPSRDICQRGTSLTIQCQVDSQVTMMFWYRQQPGQSLTLIATANQGSEATYESGFVIDKFPISRPNLTFSTLTVSNMSPEDSSIYLCSVEEGGFYGYTFGSGTRLTVV.

This clonotype was seen a handful of times. The chain carries TRBV7-2 and TRBJ1-1; D is undetermined. V was shortened by 1 base and J by 6 bases, with 6 bases between the two germline ends. The length of the CDR3 is 12 residues. Germline CDR1 SGHTA, CDR2 FQGNSA. CDR3 amino acids: CASSLGGPEAFF. CDR3 nucleotides: TGTGCCAGCAGCTTAGGAGGGCCTGAAGCTTTCTTT.

This clonotype has more than one count but fewer than ten. This rearrangement joins TRBV7-9 to TRBJ2-3, with unresolved D. Germline V lookup: CDR1 SEHNR, CDR2 FQNEAQ (reference sequence). Trimming left V 5 bases short and J 6 bases short, with 18 bases between. The CDR3 totals 15 residues. In DNA, the CDR3 is TGTGCCAGCAGCCAAACCCCCGACGGACGGGATACGCAGTATTTT. This codes for CASSQTPDGRDTQYF. The full variable domain, rest sourced from reference TRBV7-9 and TRBJ2-3, is DTGVSQNPRHKITKRGQNVTFRCDPISEHNRLYWYRQTLGQGPEFLTYFQNEAQLEKSRLLSDRFSAERPKGSFSTLEIQRTEQGDSAMYLCASSQTPDGRDTQYFGPGTRLTVL.

The chain carries TRBV15 and TRBJ2-1; D is perhaps TRBD2 (5 bases). Germline values: CDR1 LNHNV, CDR2 YYDKDF (reference sequence). The V and J ends lost 1 base and 3 bases respectively, with 7 bases between them. The CDR3 covers 14 residues. CDR3 loop: CATSRAGSYNEQFF. CDR3 DNA: TGTGCCACCAGCAGAGCGGGGAGCTACAATGAGCAGTTCTTC.

The sample holds a few counts of this clonotype. The junction differs from germline at one of its ends, possibly a read error. The V and J genes are TRBV7-9 and TRBJ2-7; unclear D gene. This CDR3 is built from 15 residues. Germline V gene lookup returns CDR1 SEHNR and CDR2 FQNEAQ (reference sequence). The CDR3 DNA reads as TGTGCCAGCACCTTACCGGCAGCTCCCTCCTACGAGCAGTACTTC. This gives the protein CASTLPAAPSYEQYF. The variable domain in full, with the rest retrieved from reference TRBV7-9 and TRBJ2-7, is DTGVSQNPRHKITKRGQNVTFRCDPISEHNRLYWYRQTLGQGPEFLTYFQNEAQLEKSRLLSDRFSAERPKGSFSTLEIQRTEQGDSAMYLCASTLPAAPSYEQYFGPGTRLTVT.

This chain joins TRBV7-2 and TRBJ2-1, with D uncertain. The germline V and J ends were trimmed by 0 bases and 0 bases, with 6 bases remaining between them. Germline V gene lookup returns CDR1 SGHTA and CDR2 FQGNSA. The CDR3 has 15 amino acids. The CDR3 spells CASSLAGNSYNEQFF. The CDR3 DNA sequence: TGTGCCAGCAGCTTAGCCGGAAACTCCTACAATGAGCAGTTCTTC.

This clonotype was detected only a few times. The chain carries TRBV6-5 and TRBJ2-1, with TRBD1 matching 9 bases. The V and J ends lost 0 bases and 2 bases, in that order; junction bases with no gene match: 5. This CDR3 spans 17 amino acids. Germline loops: CDR1 MNHEY, CDR2 SVGAGI. CDR3 in amino acids: CASSYSLQGATYNEQFF. The CDR3 coding sequence is TGTGCCAGCAGTTACTCCCTACAGGGGGCCACCTACAATGAGCAGTTCTTC.

The chain combines TRBV27 with TRBJ2-1; D is undetermined. The V end was cut by 5 bases, the J end by 10 bases, with 15 bases between. The CDR3 spans 13 residues. CDR1 MNHEY and CDR2 SMNVEV come from the germline V gene (reference sequence). The CDR3 coding sequence is TGTGCCAGCAGTCCTGACCGACTGACCGAGCAGTTCTTC. Protein product: CASSPDRLTEQFF.

The chain employs TRBV27 and TRBJ2-7; no firm D call. The V gene lost 0 bases and the J gene lost 2 bases, with 11 bases spanning the gap. The CDR3 sequence is 15 residues long. Germline CDR1 and CDR2: MNHEY and SMNVEV (reference sequence). The CDR3 DNA follows: TGTGCCAGCAGTTTATCGGCTCGGAGCCCCTACGAGCAGTACTTC. Encoded protein: CASSLSARSPYEQYF.

This clonotype was seen more than once but under ten times. The chain joins TRBV7-9 to TRBJ2-5; D is uncertain. V was pared by 5 bases and J by 6 bases, with 10 bases between. Germline values: CDR1 SEHNR, CDR2 FQNEAQ (reference sequence). This CDR3 spans 12 amino acids. This CDR3 is CASSPLGKTQYF. The CDR3 nucleotides read TGTGCCAGCAGCCCGCTGGGTAAGACCCAGTACTTC.

The V call is TRBV20-1, the J call TRBJ2-7; D remains ambiguous. Germline V gene sequence: CDR1 DFQATT, CDR2 SNEGSKA (reference sequence). The CDR3 loop spans 13 amino acids. V gave up 0 bases and J gave up 4 bases, with 10 bases separating them. As DNA, the CDR3 is TGCAGTGCTAGAGACCTAGACTGGTACGAGCAGTACTTC. Amino acid sequence: CSARDLDWYEQYF.

The rearrangement links TRBV9 to TRBJ1-1, with D unclear. Trimming took off 0 bases at V and 6 bases at J, with 12 bases between the two ends. The CDR3 runs 14 residues. CDR1 is SGDLS and CDR2 is YYNGEE in the germline V gene. The CDR3 DNA is TGTGCCAGCAGCGTAGAAGGAGCGAGACCTGAAGCTTTCTTT. Its protein product is CASSVEGARPEAFF.

Only a few counts were recorded for this clonotype. The chain recombines TRBV9 with TRBJ2-1, with 7 bases identical to TRBD2. CDR1 and CDR2 (germline): SGDLS, YYNGEE. V lost 4 bases and J lost 8; bases outside the gene matches: 18. The CDR3 loop spans 17 amino acids. The DNA for the CDR3 is TGTGCCAGCAGCCCACACTATGGGCGGGAGAGGGTGGATGAGCAGTTCTTC. Amino acids: CASSPHYGRERVDEQFF.

CDR3 region: CASGFPEGTREGYTDTQYF. CDR3 DNA: TGTGCCAGCGGATTCCCTGAAGGTACGCGGGAGGGATACACAGATACGCAGTATTTT. The genes are TRBV12-3 or TRBV12-4 and TRBJ2-3; TRBD2 matches at 9 bases. The J segment lost 2 bases and the V segment lost 8 bases, leaving 20 bases of the junction unmatched. The CDR3 runs 19 residues.

This clonotype was counted between two and nine times. The gene calls are TRBV7-2 and TRBJ2-1; 10 nucleotides line up with TRBD2. The CDR3 has 15 residues. Trimming removed 6 bases from V and 7 bases from J; junction bases left unmatched: 9. The germline V gene encodes CDR1 SGHTA and CDR2 FQGNSA. CDR3 loop: CASSQSGGAPNEQFF. CDR3 bases: TGTGCCAGCAGTCAGAGCGGGGGGGCCCCAAATGAGCAGTTCTTC.

This clonotype has only one observation. This sequence joins TRBV10-3 and TRBJ2-7; the D is unclear. CDR3 length: 11 amino acids. The germline V gene has CDR1 ENHRY and CDR2 SYGVKD. V dropped 8 bases and J dropped 0 bases, with 5 bases sitting between them. Here the CDR3 reads CAIGNSYEQYF. The CDR3, as DNA: TGTGCCATCGGGAACTCCTACGAGCAGTACTTC.

This clonotype occurred many times. V gene TRBV10-2 combines with J gene TRBJ2-1; 8 bases match TRBD2. Looked up from germline, CDR1 is WSHSY and CDR2 is SAAADI. The CDR3 is 16 amino acids. V shed 6 bases and J 0 bases; nucleotides not matched to a gene: 7. CDR3 amino acids: CASRLTSEHSYNEQFF. CDR3 nucleotide sequence: TGCGCCAGCAGGCTGACTAGCGAACACTCCTACAATGAGCAGTTCTTC.

The genes are TRBV11-2 and TRBJ2-7, with TRBD2 as a possible D gene (6 bases). This CDR3 spans 16 amino acids. Germline CDR1 SGHAT, CDR2 FQNNGV. Deletions cut 1 base from V and 0 bases from J, with 13 bases between. The CDR3 loop is CASSLGKGLSSYEQYF. The CDR3 coding sequence is TGTGCCAGCAGCTTAGGAAAGGGACTCAGCTCCTACGAGCAGTACTTC.

The rearrangement links TRBV4-1 to TRBJ2-1; TRBD2 matches 8 bases. Germline trimming cut 3 bases from V and 0 bases from J; bases unmatched to any gene: 4. Looked up from germline, CDR1 is MGHRA and CDR2 is YSYEKL. This CDR3 contains 16 residues. CDR3 DNA: TGCGCCAGCAGCCATCCGGGAGGGTCCTCCTACAATGAGCAGTTCTTC. As protein: CASSHPGGSSYNEQFF.

This clonotype was detected only a few times. The chain joins TRBV6-2 or TRBV6-3 to TRBJ2-1, with TRBD1 matching 8 bases. The V segment lost 6 bases and the J segment 2 bases; nucleotides outside the gene matches: 3. The CDR3 spans 14 residues. Germline values: CDR1 MNHEY, CDR2 SVGEGT. The CDR3 bases are TGTGCCAGCAGCAGGGGGCTTACCTACAATGAGCAGTTCTTC. It yields the protein CASSRGLTYNEQFF.

This clonotype was counted between two and nine times. V usage is TRBV7-9 and J usage is TRBJ2-3; TRBD2 is a possible D gene (5 bases). The CDR3 has 17 residues. Trimming shortened V by 4 bases and J by 5 bases, and 22 bases separated the two germline ends. Germline assignment: CDR1 SEHNR and CDR2 FQNEAQ (reference sequence). Written as DNA, the CDR3 is TGTGCCAGCAGCTCATGGGGATTAGGACTTCGGGTAGATACGCAGTATTTT. It is translated as CASSSWGLGLRVDTQYF.

The rearrangement uses TRBV7-9 and TRBJ2-7; 7 nucleotides align to TRBD1. The CDR3 consists of 11 residues. Germline-derived CDR1 and CDR2 are SEHNR and FQNEAQ (reference sequence). Germline trimming cut 8 bases from V and 6 bases from J; bases unmatched to any gene: 4. Written as DNA, the CDR3 is TGTGCCAGCGAGGGGGCGGGCGAGCAGTACTTC. It encodes CASEGAGEQYF.